Listed here is a single T cell receptor (beta chain). Its antigen is currently unknown. This record comes from a study of a mutant IDH1 vaccine in newly diagnosed glioma. About the study: Vaccines began 4-6 weeks after radiotherapy alone, or with temozolomide cycles.

The CDR3 extends over 11 amino acids. Germline lookup yields CDR1 SGHVS and CDR2 FNYEAQ. Trimming cost V 4 bases and J 5 bases, with 6 bases left between them. Measured with immunoSEQ multiplex PCR; TCRdb has only the in-frame clones, and not every one. The sample has around 50,000 clones, about four fifths seen once. Indicated time point: week 47, end of study. A 20-mer mutant IDH1 peptide at 300 ug was injected subcutaneously with topical imiquimod. Patients had eight vaccinations, in weeks 1, 3, 5, 7, 11, 15, 19 and 23. This TCR was sampled from a woman aged 30 to 39 with glioma. Some clones in this sample may be carry-over from other donors' samples. This specimen consisted of PBMCs, obtained from a glioma patient whose treatment included an IDH1 peptide vaccine. The chain employs TRBV7-6 and TRBJ2-7; maybe TRBD2 (6 bases). The CDR3 reads CASSSGDEQYF. CDR3 nucleotides: TGTGCCAGCAGCTCGGGGGACGAGCAGTACTTC.